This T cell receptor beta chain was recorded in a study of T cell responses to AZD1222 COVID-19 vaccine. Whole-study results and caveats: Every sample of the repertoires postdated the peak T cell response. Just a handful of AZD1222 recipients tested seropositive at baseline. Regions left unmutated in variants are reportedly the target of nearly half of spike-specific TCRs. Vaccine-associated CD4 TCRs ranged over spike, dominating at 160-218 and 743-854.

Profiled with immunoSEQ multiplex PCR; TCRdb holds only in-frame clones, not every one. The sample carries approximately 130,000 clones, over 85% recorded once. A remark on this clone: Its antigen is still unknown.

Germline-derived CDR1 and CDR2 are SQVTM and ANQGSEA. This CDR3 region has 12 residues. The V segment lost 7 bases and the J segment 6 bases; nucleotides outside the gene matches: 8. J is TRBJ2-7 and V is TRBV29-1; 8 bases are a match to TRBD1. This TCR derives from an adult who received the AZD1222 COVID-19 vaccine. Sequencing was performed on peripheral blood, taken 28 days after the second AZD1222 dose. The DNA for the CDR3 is TGCAGCGGACGGACAGGGAATACCGAGCAGTACTTC. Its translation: CSGRTGNTEQYF.